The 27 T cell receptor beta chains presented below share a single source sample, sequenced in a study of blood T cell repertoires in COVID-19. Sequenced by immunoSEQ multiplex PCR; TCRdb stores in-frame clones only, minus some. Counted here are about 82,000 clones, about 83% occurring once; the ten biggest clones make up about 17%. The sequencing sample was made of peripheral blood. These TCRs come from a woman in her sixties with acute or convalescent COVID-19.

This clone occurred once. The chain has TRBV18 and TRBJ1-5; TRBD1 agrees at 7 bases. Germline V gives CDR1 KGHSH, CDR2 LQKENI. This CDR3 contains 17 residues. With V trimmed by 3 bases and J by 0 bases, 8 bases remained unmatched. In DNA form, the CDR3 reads TGTGCCAGCTCACCGGGGCAGGGGGTTAATAGCAATCAGCCCCAGCATTTT. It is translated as CASSPGQGVNSNQPQHF. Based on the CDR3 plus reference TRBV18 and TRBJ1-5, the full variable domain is NAGVMQNPRHLVRRRGQEARLRCSPMKGHSHVYWYRQLPEEGLKFMVYLQKENIIDESGMPKERFSAEFPKEGPSILRIQQVVRGDSAAYFCASSPGQGVNSNQPQHFGDGTRLSIL.

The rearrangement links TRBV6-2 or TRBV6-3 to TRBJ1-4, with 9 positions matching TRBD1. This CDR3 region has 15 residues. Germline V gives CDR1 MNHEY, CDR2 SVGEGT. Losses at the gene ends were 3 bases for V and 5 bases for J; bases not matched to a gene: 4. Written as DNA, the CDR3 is TGTGCCAGCAGTTATCCCGGACAGGGGAATGAAAAACTGTTTTTT. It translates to CASSYPGQGNEKLFF.

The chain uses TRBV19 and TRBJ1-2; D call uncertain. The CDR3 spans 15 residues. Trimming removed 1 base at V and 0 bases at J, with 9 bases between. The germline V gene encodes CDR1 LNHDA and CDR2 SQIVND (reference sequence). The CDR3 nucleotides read TGTGCCAGTAGTATAGGGGAGTACCCTAACTATGGCTACACCTTC. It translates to CASSIGEYPNYGYTF.

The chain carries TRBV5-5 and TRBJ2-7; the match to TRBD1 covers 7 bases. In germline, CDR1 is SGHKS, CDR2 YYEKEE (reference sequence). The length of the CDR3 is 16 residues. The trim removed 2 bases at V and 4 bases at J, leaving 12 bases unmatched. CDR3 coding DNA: TGTGCCAGCAGCTTTTACAGGGGAACGCTAGGTTACGAGCAGTACTTC. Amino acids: CASSFYRGTLGYEQYF.

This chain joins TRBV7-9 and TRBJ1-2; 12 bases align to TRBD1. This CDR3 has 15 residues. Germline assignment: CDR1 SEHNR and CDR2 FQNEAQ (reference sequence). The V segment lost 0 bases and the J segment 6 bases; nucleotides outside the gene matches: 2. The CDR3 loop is CASSLAGTGGHGYTF. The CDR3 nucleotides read TGTGCCAGCAGCTTAGCCGGGACAGGGGGCCATGGCTACACCTTC.

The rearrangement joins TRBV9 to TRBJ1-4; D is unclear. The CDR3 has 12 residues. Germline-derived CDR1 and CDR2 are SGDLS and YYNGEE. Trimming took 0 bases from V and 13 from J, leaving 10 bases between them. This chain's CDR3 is CASSVDLRVLFF. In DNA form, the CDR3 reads TGTGCCAGCAGCGTAGATCTGAGGGTACTGTTTTTT.

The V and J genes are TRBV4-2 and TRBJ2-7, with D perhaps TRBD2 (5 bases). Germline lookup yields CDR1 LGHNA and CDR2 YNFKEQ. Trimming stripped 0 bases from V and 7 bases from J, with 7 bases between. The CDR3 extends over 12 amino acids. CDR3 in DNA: TGTGCCAGCAGCCAAGATTGGAGGGAGCAGTACTTC. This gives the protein CASSQDWREQYF.

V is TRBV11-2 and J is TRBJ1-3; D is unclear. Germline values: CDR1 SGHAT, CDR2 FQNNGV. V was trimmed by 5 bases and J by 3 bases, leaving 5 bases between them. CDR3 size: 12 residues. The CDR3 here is CASSPSGNTIYF. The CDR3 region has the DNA TGTGCCAGCAGCCCCAGTGGAAACACCATATATTTT.

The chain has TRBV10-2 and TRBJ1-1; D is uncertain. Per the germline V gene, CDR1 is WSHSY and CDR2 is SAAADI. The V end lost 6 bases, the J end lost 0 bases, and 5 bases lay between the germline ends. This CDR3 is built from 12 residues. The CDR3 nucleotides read TGCGCCAGCAGCACAATGAACACTGAAGCTTTCTTT. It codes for CASSTMNTEAFF.

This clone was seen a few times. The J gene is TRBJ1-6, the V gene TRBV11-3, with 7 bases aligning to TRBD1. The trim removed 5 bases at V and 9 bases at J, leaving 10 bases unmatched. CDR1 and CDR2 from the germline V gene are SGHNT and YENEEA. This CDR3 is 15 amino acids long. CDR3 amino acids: CASSNSGTAFSPLHF. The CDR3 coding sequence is TGTGCCAGCAGCAATTCCGGGACAGCCTTTTCACCCCTCCACTTT.

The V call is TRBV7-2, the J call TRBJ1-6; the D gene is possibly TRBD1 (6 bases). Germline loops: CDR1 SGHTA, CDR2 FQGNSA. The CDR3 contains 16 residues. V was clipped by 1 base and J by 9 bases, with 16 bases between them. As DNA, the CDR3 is TGTGCCAGCAGCTTAGAGCTACAGGGATGGGGTTCACCCCTCCACTTT. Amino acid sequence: CASSLELQGWGSPLHF.

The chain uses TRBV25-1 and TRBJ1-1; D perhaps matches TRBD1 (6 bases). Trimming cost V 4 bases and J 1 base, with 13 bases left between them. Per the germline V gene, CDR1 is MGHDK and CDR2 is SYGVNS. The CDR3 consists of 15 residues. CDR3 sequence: CASSARLQGNTEAFF. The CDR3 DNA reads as TGTGCCAGCAGTGCTCGGTTACAGGGGAACACTGAAGCTTTCTTT. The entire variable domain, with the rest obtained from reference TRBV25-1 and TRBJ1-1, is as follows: EADIYQTPRYLVIGTGKKITLECSQTMGHDKMYWYQQDPGMELHLIHYSYGVNSTEKGDLSSESTVSRIRTEHFPLTLESARPSHTSQYLCASSARLQGNTEAFFGQGTRLTVV.

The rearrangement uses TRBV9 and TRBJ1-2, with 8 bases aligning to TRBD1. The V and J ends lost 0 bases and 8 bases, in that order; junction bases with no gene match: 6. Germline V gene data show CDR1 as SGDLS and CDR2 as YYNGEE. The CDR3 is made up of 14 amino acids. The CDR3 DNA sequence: TGTGCCAGCAGCGTAGAACGGGGACAGGCCGGCTACACCTTC. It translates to CASSVERGQAGYTF.

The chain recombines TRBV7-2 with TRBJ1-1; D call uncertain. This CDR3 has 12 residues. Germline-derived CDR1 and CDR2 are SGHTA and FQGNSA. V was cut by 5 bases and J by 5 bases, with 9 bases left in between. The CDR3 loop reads CASSHPGTEAFF. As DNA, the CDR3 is TGTGCCAGCAGCCACCCGGGTACTGAAGCTTTCTTT.

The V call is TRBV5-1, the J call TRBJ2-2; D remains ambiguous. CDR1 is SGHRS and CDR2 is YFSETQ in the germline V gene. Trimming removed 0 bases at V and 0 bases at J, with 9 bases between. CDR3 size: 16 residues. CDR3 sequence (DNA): TGCGCCAGCAGCTTGGTGGGCGTTTCGAACACCGGGGAGCTGTTTTTT. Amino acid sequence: CASSLVGVSNTGELFF.

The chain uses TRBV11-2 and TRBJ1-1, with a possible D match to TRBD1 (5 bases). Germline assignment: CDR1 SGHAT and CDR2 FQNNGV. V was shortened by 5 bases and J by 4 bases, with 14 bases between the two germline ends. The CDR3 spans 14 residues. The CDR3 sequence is CASSASGGGTEAFF. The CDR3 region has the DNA TGTGCCAGCAGCGCCTCGGGGGGAGGCACTGAAGCTTTCTTT.

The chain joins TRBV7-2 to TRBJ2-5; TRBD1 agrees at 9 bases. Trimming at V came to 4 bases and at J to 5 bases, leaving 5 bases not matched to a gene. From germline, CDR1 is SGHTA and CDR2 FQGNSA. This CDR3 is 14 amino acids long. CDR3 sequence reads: CASSYQTGGETQYF. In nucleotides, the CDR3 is TGTGCCAGCAGCTATCAGACAGGGGGGGAGACCCAGTACTTC. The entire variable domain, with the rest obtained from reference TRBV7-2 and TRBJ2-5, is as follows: GAGVSQSPSNKVTEKGKDVELRCDPISGHTALYWYRQSLGQGLEFLIYFQGNSAPDKSGLPSDRFSAERTGGSVSTLTIQRTQQEDSAVYLCASSYQTGGETQYFGPGTRLLVL.

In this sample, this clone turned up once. CDR3 nucleotide sequence: TGTGCCAGCAGGGGGGCCAGGGGGAATTCACCCCTCCACTTT. It codes for CASRGARGNSPLHF. The chain employs TRBV5-4 and TRBJ1-6; 7 bases match TRBD1. The CDR3 runs 14 residues. CDR1 is SGHNT and CDR2 is YYREEE in the germline V gene (reference sequence). The junction had 6 bases not matched to a gene; V was cut back by 5 bases and J by 7 bases.

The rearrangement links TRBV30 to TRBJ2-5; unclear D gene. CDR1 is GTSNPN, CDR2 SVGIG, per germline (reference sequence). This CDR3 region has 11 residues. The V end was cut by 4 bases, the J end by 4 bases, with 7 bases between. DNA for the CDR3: TGTGCCTGGAAAGCGCGAGAGACCCAGTACTTC. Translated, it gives CAWKARETQYF.

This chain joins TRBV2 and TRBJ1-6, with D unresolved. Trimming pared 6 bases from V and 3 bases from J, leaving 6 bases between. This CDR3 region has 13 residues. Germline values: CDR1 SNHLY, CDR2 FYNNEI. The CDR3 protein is CASSPNYNSPLHF. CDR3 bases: TGTGCCAGCAGCCCAAACTATAATTCACCCCTCCACTTT.

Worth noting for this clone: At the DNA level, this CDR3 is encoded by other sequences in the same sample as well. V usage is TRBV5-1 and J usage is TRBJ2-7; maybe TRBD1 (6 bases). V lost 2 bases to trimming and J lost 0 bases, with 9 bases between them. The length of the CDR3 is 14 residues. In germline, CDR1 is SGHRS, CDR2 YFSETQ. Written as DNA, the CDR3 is TGCGCCAGCAGCTTAACAGGGAGCTCCTACGAGCAGTACTTC. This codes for CASSLTGSSYEQYF. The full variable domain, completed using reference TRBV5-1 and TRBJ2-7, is KAGVTQTPRYLIKTRGQQVTLSCSPISGHRSVSWYQQTPGQGLQFLFEYFSETQRNKGNFPGRFSGRQFSNSRSEMNVSTLELGDSALYLCASSLTGSSYEQYFGPGTRLTVT.

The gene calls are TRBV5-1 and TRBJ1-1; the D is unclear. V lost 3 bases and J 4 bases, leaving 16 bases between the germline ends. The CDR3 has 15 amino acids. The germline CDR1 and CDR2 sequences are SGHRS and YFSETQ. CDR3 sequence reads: CASSSSTGYGTEAFF. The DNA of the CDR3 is TGCGCCAGCAGCTCTTCCACGGGGTACGGCACTGAAGCTTTCTTT.

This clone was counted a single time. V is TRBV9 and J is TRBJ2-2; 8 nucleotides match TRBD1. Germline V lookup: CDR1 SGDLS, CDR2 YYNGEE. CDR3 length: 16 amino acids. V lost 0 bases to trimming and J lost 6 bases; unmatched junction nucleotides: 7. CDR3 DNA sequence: TGTGCCAGCAGCGTAGTAGGACAGGGATACTCCGGGGAGCTGTTTTTT. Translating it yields CASSVVGQGYSGELFF.

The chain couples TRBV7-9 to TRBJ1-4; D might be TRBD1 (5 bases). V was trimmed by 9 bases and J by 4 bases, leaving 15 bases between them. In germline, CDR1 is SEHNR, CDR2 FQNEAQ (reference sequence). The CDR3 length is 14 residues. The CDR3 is CASDPGTFNEKLFF. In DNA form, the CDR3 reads TGTGCCAGTGACCCAGGGACTTTTAATGAAAAACTGTTTTTT. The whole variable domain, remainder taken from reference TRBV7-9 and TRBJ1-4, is DTGVSQNPRHKITKRGQNVTFRCDPISEHNRLYWYRQTLGQGPEFLTYFQNEAQLEKSRLLSDRFSAERPKGSFSTLEIQRTEQGDSAMYLCASDPGTFNEKLFFGSGTQLSVL.

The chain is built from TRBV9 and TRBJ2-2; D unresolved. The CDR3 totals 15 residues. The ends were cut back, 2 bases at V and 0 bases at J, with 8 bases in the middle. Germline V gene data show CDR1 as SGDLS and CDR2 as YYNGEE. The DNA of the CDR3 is TGTGCCAGCAGCGTCTTCTCAGCGAACACCGGGGAGCTGTTTTTT. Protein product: CASSVFSANTGELFF.

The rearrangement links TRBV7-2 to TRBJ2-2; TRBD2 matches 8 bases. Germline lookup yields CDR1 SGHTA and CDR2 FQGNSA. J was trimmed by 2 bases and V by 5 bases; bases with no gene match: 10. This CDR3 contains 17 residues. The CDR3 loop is CASSLTFGGDNTGELFF. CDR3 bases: TGTGCCAGCAGCCTAACTTTCGGGGGGGATAACACCGGGGAGCTGTTTTTT.

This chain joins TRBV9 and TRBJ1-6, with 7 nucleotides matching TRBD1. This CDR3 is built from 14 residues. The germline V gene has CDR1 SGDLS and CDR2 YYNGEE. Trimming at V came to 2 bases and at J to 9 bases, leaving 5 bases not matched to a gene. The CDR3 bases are TGTGCCAGCAGCGTCACAGGGGTGATTTCACCCCTCCACTTT. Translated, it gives CASSVTGVISPLHF.